This TCR beta chain derives from a study of lymphopenia after photon versus proton radiotherapy. Some clones are missing from TCRdb's copy, which holds only in-frame ones; the method was immunoSEQ multiplex PCR. The data hold about 53,000 clones, with around four fifths observed a single time. CDR3 size: 15 residues. Trimming at V came to 5 bases and at J to 6 bases, leaving 8 bases not matched to a gene. Germline lookup yields CDR1 KGHSH and CDR2 LQKENI. V gene TRBV18 combines with J gene TRBJ2-1; 9 bases match TRBD1. Sample: peripheral blood, taken from a patient treated with photon-based radiotherapy. This receptor was identified in a man aged 50 to 59 with gastric cancer. CDR3 DNA sequence: TGTGCCAGCTCATCGACAGGGGGATTAGTCAATGAGCAGTTCTTC. Its protein product is CASSSTGGLVNEQFF.